This record covers a single T cell receptor (beta chain). Its antigen is as yet unknown. CDR3 length equals 16 residues. V shed 3 bases and J 6 bases; nucleotides not matched to a gene: 11. The germline gives CDR1 LGHNA, CDR2 YSLEER. It was template switching that added a universal primer site, and there were unique molecular identifiers on the cDNA. TCRdb redid the calling of the 5' RACE reads with MiXCR, one entry per CDR3 protein. The sample contains 250,000 or so distinct CDR3 sequences, around 8.8% of which appear only once. These data come from a study of identical twins. Study-wide results and caveats: Researchers reported excess low generation probability among twin-shared out-of-frame alpha sequences. Models came in too low on out-of-frame TCR alpha sharing in monozygotic twins. Beta out-of-frame sequences showed weaker excess twin sharing.

This sample was also put to use in a study of yellow fever vaccine responses in identical twins.

This clonotype originated in a woman aged 18-29 years in good health. The chain recombines TRBV4-3 with TRBJ2-7; the match to TRBD1 covers 10 bases. Sequencing used CD8+ T cells sorted from blood. The CDR3 loop reads CASSHAPGQGKSEQYF. CDR3 bases: TGCGCCAGCAGCCACGCTCCGGGACAGGGGAAATCCGAGCAGTACTTC.